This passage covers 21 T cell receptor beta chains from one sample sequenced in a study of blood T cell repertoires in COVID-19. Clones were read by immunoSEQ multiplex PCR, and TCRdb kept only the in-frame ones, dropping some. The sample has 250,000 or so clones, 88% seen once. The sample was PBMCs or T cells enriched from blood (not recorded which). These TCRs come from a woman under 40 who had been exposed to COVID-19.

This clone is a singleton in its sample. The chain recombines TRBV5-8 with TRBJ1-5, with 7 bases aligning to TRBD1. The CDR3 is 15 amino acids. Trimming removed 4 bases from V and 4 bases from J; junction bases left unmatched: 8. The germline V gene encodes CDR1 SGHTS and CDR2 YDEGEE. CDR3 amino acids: CASSTPGQNNQPQHF. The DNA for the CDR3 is TGTGCCAGCAGCACTCCGGGACAGAATAATCAGCCCCAGCATTTT.

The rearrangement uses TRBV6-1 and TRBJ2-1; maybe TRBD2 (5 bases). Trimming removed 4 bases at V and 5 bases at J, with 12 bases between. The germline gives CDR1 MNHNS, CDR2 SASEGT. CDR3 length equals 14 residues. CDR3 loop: CASSAATGNNEQFF. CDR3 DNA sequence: TGTGCCAGCAGTGCAGCTACCGGGAACAATGAGCAGTTCTTC.

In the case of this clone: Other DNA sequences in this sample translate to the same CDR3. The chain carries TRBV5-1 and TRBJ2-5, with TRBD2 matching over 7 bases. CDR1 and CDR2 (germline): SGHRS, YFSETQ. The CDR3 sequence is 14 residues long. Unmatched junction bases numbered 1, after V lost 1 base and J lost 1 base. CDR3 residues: CASSLTSAQETQYF. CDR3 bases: TGCGCCAGCAGCTTGACTAGCGCCCAAGAGACCCAGTACTTC.

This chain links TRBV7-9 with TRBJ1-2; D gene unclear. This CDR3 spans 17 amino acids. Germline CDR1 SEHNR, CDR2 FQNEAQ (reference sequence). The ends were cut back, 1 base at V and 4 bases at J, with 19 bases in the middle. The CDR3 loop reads CASSLDERAGYLYGYTF. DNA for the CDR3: TGTGCCAGCAGCTTAGACGAGAGGGCAGGTTATCTCTATGGCTACACCTTC. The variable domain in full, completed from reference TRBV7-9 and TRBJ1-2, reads DTGVSQNPRHKITKRGQNVTFRCDPISEHNRLYWYRQTLGQGPEFLTYFQNEAQLEKSRLLSDRFSAERPKGSFSTLEIQRTEQGDSAMYLCASSLDERAGYLYGYTFGSGTRLTVV.

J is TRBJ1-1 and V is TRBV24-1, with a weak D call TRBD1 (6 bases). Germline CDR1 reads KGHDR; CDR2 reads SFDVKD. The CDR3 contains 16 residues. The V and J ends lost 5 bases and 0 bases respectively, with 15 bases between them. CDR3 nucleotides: TGTGCCACCAGTGGGGGCAGAGGGGGAATGAACACTGAAGCTTTCTTT. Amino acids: CATSGGRGGMNTEAFF.

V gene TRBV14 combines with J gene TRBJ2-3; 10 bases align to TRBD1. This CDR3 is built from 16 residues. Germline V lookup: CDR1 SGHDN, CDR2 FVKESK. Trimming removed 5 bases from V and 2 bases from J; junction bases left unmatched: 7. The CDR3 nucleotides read TGTGCCAGCAGCGGACGGACAGGGGGGTTCACAGATACGCAGTATTTT. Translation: CASSGRTGGFTDTQYF.

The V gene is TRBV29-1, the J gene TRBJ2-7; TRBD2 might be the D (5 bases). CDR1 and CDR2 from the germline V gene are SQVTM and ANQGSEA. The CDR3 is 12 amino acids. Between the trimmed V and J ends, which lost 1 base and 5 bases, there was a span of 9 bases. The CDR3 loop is CSVEGTGNEQYF. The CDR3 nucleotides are TGCAGCGTTGAAGGTACCGGGAACGAGCAGTACTTC.

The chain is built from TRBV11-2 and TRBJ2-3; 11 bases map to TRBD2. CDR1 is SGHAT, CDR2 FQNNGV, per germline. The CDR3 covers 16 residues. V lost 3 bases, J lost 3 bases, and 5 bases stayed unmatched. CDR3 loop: CASSFPGLAVTDTQYF. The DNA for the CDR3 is TGTGCCAGCAGCTTCCCGGGACTAGCGGTGACAGATACGCAGTATTTT.

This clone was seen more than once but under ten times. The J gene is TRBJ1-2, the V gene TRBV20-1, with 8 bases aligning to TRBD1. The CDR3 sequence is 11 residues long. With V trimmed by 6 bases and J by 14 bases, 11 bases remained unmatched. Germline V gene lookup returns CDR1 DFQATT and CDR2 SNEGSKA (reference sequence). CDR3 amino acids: CSAERSGGNTF. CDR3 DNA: TGCAGTGCAGAGCGGTCAGGGGGCAATACCTTC.

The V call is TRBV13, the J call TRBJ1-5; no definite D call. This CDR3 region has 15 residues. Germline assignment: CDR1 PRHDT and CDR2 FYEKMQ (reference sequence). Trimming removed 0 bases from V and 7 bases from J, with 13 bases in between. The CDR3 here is CASSLGSGSTQPQHF. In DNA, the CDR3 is TGTGCCAGCAGCTTAGGTAGCGGGTCCACGCAGCCCCAGCATTTT. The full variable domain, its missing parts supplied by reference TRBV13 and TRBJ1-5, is AAGVIQSPRHLIKEKRETATLKCYPIPRHDTVYWYQQGPGQDPQFLISFYEKMQSDKGSIPDRFSAQQFSDYHSELNMSSLELGDSALYFCASSLGSGSTQPQHFGDGTRLSIL.

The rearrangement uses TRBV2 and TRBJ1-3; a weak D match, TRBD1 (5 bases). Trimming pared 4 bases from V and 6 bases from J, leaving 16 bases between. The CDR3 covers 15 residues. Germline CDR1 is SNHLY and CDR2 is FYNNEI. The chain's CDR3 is CASSGGTSMTNTIYF. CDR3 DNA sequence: TGTGCCAGCAGTGGGGGGACTTCTATGACAAACACCATATATTTT.

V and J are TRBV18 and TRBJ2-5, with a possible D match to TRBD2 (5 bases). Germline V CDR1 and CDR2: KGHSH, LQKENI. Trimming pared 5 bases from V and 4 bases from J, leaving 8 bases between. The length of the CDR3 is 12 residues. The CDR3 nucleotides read TGTGCCAGCTCAGCTGGACTAGAGACCCAGTACTTC. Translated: CASSAGLETQYF.

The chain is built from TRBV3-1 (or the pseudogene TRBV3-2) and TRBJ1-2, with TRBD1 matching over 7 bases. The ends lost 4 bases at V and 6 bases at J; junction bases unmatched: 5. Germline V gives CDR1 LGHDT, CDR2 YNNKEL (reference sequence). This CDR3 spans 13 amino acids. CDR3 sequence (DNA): TGTGCCAGCAGCCTTCGACAGGGTGATGGCTACACCTTC. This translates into CASSLRQGDGYTF.

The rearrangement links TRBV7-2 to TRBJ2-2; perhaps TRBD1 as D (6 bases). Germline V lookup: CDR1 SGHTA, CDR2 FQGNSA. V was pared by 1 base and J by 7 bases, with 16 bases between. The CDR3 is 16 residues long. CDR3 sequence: CASSLGPLRQVGELFF. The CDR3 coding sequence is TGTGCCAGCAGCTTAGGCCCCCTCAGACAGGTCGGGGAGCTGTTTTTT.

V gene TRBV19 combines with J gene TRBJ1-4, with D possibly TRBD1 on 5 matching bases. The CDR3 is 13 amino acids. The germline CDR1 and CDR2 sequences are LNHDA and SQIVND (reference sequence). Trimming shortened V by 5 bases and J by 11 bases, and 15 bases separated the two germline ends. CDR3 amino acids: CASSQSGGGKLFF. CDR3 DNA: TGTGCCAGTAGTCAATCGGGTGGGGGGAAACTGTTTTTT.

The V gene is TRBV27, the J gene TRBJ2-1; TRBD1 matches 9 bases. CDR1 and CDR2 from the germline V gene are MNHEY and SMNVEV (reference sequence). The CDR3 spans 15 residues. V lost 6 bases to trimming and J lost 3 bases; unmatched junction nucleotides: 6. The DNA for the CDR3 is TGTGCCAGCAGCCAGACGACAGGGGGCTACAATGAGCAGTTCTTC. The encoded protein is CASSQTTGGYNEQFF.

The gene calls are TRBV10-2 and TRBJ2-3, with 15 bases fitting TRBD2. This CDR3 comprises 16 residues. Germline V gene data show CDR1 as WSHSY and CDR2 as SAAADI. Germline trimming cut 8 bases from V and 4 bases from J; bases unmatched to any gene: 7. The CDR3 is CASSRTSGRGADTQYF. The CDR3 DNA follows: TGCGCCAGCTCGCGGACTAGCGGGAGGGGAGCAGATACGCAGTATTTT.

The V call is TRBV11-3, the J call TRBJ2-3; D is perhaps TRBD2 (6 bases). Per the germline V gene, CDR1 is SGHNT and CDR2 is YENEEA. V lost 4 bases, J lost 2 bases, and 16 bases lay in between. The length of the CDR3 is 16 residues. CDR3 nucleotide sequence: TGTGCCAGCAGCTCGGGACTCCCCTGGAACACAGATACGCAGTATTTT. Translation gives CASSSGLPWNTDTQYF.

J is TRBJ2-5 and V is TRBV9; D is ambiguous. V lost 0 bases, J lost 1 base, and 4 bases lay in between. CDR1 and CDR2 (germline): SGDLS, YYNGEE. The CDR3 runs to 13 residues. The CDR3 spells CASSVGGQETQYF. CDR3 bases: TGTGCCAGCAGCGTAGGCGGCCAAGAGACCCAGTACTTC.

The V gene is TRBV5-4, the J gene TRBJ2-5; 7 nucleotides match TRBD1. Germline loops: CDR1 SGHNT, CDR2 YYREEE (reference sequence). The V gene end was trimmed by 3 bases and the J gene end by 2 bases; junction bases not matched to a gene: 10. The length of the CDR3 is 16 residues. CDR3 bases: TGTGCCAGCAGCTCCTGGGACAGCGGCAATCAAGAGACCCAGTACTTC. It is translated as CASSSWDSGNQETQYF.

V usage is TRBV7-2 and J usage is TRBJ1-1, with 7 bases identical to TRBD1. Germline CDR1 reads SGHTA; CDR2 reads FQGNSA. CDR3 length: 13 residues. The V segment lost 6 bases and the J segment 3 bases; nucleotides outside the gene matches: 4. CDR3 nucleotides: TGTGCCAGCAGACAGGGGATTGACACTGAAGCTTTCTTT. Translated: CASRQGIDTEAFF.